These 21 T cell receptor beta chains were all obtained from the same sample, sequenced in a study of monozygotic twins with inflammatory bowel disease. TCRdb reprocessed the 5' RACE reads, keeping one entry per CDR3 protein, no DNA. The specimen's table records roughly 160,000 distinct CDR3 sequences. Sequencing was done on a sample of blood. The source of these receptors is a human donor with ulcerative colitis or Crohn's disease, or a healthy co-twin of an affected twin (not recorded which).

The genes are TRBV19 and TRBJ1-1; absent DNA, TCRdb's TRBD1 call cannot be checked. The germline V gene encodes CDR1 LNHDA and CDR2 SQIVND (reference sequence). The CDR3 is made up of 12 amino acids. CDR3 protein: CATQTGKMDAFF.

The chain recombines TRBV6-2 or TRBV6-3 with TRBJ2-5; checking the TCRdb D call of TRBD1 is not possible without DNA. The CDR3 extends over 15 amino acids. Germline V gene lookup returns CDR1 MNHEY and CDR2 SVGEGT. CDR3 amino acids: CASSPDPTGLKTQYF.

The gene calls are TRBV20-1 and TRBJ1-1; as DNA is missing, the TRBD1 call by TCRdb cannot be tested. Germline loops: CDR1 DFQATT, CDR2 SNEGSKA (reference sequence). There are 14 residues in the CDR3. The chain's CDR3 is CSARDWGGYTEAFF.

The chain uses TRBV6-2 or TRBV6-3 and TRBJ2-3; with no DNA, the TCRdb D assignment of TRBD1 cannot be verified. CDR1 and CDR2 from the germline V gene are MNHEY and SVGEGT. The CDR3 has 16 residues. The CDR3 sequence is CASSARTGGATDTQYF.

This chain joins TRBV5-5 and TRBJ2-5; the TRBD1 assignment by TCRdb is unverifiable without DNA. Germline-derived CDR1 and CDR2 are SGHKS and YYEKEE (reference sequence). There are 16 residues in the CDR3. CDR3 region: CASSPGVRDREETQYF. The full variable domain, completed using reference TRBV5-5 and TRBJ2-5, is DAGVTQSPTHLIKTRGQQVTLRCSPISGHKSVSWYQQVLGQGPQFIFQYYEKEERGRGNFPDRFSARQFPNYSSELNVNALLLGDSALYLCASSPGVRDREETQYFGPGTRLLVL.

The chain has TRBV7-8 and TRBJ2-1; TCRdb calls TRBD2, which cannot be checked without DNA. The CDR3 is 15 residues long. Germline CDR1 SGHVS, CDR2 FQNEAQ. The CDR3 loop is CASRGLAGTYNEQFF.

The V gene is TRBV7-2, the J gene TRBJ1-1; the D call of TRBD1 rests on TCRdb alone, since no DNA is present to check it. This CDR3 is 16 amino acids long. Germline V gene data show CDR1 as SGHTA and CDR2 as FQGNSA. The CDR3 loop is CASSLQGQGLFTEAFF.

The rearrangement links TRBV6-1 to TRBJ2-7; TCRdb designates TRBD1, a call that cannot be tested without DNA. Germline V gene lookup returns CDR1 MNHNS and CDR2 SASEGT. The CDR3 has 15 residues. CDR3 in amino acids: CASSEAGTGGYEQYF.

V is TRBV20-1 and J is TRBJ2-1; TCRdb designates TRBD1, a call that cannot be tested without DNA. The CDR3 covers 13 residues. Germline V gives CDR1 DFQATT, CDR2 SNEGSKA (reference sequence). The chain's CDR3 is CSARGQNYNEQFF.

The genes are TRBV5-5 and TRBJ2-1; the TRBD1 assignment by TCRdb is unverifiable without DNA. Germline values: CDR1 SGHKS, CDR2 YYEKEE (reference sequence). There are 13 residues in the CDR3. Here the CDR3 reads CASSLGGGVEQFF.

V gene TRBV7-9 combines with J gene TRBJ2-7. CDR3 length equals 14 residues. CDR1 is SEHNR, CDR2 FQNEAQ, per germline (reference sequence). CDR3 loop: CASSLVGLVHEQYF.

The genes are TRBV5-1 and TRBJ2-1; no DNA is available, so the TRBD2 call from TCRdb remains unchecked. This CDR3 contains 16 residues. Per germline, CDR1 SGHRS and CDR2 YFSETQ. CDR3 protein: CASSDTSGGPYNEQFF.

The genes are TRBV20-1 and TRBJ1-1; TCRdb names TRBD1, which stays unverified in the absence of DNA. Looked up from germline, CDR1 is DFQATT and CDR2 is SNEGSKA (reference sequence). The CDR3 runs 15 residues. The CDR3 sequence: CSASPRATGRPEAFF.

The chain carries TRBV7-2 and TRBJ2-5. The germline V gene encodes CDR1 SGHTA and CDR2 FQGNSA. This CDR3 contains 12 residues. CDR3 loop: CASSFARETQYF. Full variable domain (rest looked up from reference TRBV7-2 and TRBJ2-5): GAGVSQSPSNKVTEKGKDVELRCDPISGHTALYWYRQSLGQGLEFLIYFQGNSAPDKSGLPSDRFSAERTGGSVSTLTIQRTQQEDSAVYLCASSFARETQYFGPGTRLLVL.

V usage is TRBV12-3 or TRBV12-4 and J usage is TRBJ2-7; the TCRdb D gene call, TRBD1, has no DNA to confirm it. The CDR3 covers 14 residues. The CDR3 here is CASSSGTDFYEQYF.

The chain employs TRBV5-5 and TRBJ1-4; TCRdb returns TRBD1, unconfirmable since there is no DNA. Germline CDR1 SGHKS, CDR2 YYEKEE (reference sequence). CDR3 length equals 16 residues. The CDR3 protein is CASTPRGAGDGEKLFF. Looking up the rest from reference TRBV5-5 and TRBJ1-4 gives the full variable domain: DAGVTQSPTHLIKTRGQQVTLRCSPISGHKSVSWYQQVLGQGPQFIFQYYEKEERGRGNFPDRFSARQFPNYSSELNVNALLLGDSALYLCASTPRGAGDGEKLFFGSGTQLSVL.

The chain recombines TRBV15 with TRBJ2-7; the D call of TRBD1 rests on TCRdb alone, since no DNA is present to check it. This CDR3 contains 16 residues. CDR1 is LNHNV and CDR2 is YYDKDF in the germline V gene (reference sequence). The chain's CDR3 is CATSIGAGLRTYEQYF.

CDR3: CASSFVSAGANTEAFF. The chain couples TRBV12-3 or TRBV12-4 to TRBJ1-1; absent DNA, TCRdb's TRBD1 call cannot be checked. CDR3 length equals 16 residues.

This rearrangement joins TRBV25-1 to TRBJ1-3; TCRdb names TRBD1, which stays unverified in the absence of DNA. CDR1 is MGHDK and CDR2 is SYGVNS in the germline V gene. The CDR3 runs to 15 residues. This chain's CDR3 is CASTGHGEGTDTIYF.

The chain is built from TRBV20-1 and TRBJ2-3. The CDR3 is 14 residues long. CDR1 and CDR2 from the germline V gene are DFQATT and SNEGSKA (reference sequence). The CDR3 loop reads CSARNSAFTDTQYF.

This chain uses TRBV20-1 with TRBJ2-7; TCRdb calls TRBD1, which cannot be checked without DNA. Germline CDR1 DFQATT, CDR2 SNEGSKA (reference sequence). The CDR3 sequence is 16 residues long. The CDR3 sequence is CSARDKGQGPLYEQYF.